This record covers a single T cell receptor (beta chain). Its antigen is still unknown. The data were obtained in a study of STAT5B mutations in CD4+ large granular lymphocyte leukemia. Findings and limits, study-wide: Main leukemic clonotypes were patient-specific, but 20% to 25% appeared at low frequency elsewhere.

Looked up from germline, CDR1 is SGHDN and CDR2 is FVKESK. The CDR3 covers 16 residues. V was cut by 3 bases and J by 2 bases, with 16 bases left in between. The survey-level immunoSEQ assay was used. Original data processing: The detection floor for productive clonotype frequency was 2.59 x 10-5. Assay: immunoSEQ multiplex PCR; the TCRdb copy retains only in-frame clones and omits some. The V and J calls and clone size are taken from that table; D and trimming were inferred from the DNA. The data show tens of thousands of clones, roughly 80% seen once. The sequence derives from a human donor in good health. Sample: CD4+ T cells from blood buffy coats. V usage is TRBV14 and J usage is TRBJ1-2; D might be TRBD1 (5 bases). The CDR3 DNA sequence: TGTGCCAGCAGCCAGGGGGATTGGTTTACGAACTATGGCTACACCTTC. It translates to CASSQGDWFTNYGYTF.